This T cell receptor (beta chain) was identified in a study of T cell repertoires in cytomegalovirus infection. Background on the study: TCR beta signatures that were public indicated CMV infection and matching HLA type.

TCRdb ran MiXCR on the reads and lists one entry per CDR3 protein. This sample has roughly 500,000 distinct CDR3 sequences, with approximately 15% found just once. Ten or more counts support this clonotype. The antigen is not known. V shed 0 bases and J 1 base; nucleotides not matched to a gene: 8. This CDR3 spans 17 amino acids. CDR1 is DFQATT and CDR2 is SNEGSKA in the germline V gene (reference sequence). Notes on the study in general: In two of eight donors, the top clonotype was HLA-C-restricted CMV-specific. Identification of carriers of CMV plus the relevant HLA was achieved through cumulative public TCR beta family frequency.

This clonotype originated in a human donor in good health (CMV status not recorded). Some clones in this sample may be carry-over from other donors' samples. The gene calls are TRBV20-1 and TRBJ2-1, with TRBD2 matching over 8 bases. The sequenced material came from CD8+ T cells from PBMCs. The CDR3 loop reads CSARDPSQRESYNEQFF. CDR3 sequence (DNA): TGCAGTGCTAGAGATCCGAGTCAGCGGGAGTCCTACAATGAGCAGTTCTTC.